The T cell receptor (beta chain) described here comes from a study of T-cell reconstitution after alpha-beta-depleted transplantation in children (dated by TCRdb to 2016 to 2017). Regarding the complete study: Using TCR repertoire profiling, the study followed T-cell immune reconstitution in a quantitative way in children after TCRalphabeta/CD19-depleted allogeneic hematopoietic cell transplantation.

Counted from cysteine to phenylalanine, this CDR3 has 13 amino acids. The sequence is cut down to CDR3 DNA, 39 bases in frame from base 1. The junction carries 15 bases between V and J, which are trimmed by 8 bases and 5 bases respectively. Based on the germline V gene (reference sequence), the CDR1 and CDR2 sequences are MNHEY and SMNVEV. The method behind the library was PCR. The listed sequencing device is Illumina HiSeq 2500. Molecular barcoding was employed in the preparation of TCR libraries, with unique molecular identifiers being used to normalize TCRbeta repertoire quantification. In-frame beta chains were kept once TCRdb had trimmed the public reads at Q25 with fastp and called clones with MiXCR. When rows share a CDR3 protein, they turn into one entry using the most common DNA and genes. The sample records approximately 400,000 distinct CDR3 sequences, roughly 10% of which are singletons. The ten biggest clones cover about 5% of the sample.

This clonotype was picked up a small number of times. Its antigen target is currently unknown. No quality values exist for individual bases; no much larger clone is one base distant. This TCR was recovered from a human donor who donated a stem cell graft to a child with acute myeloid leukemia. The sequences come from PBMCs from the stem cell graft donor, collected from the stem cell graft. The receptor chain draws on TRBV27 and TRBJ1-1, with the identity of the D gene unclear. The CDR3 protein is CASGRNSLTEAFF. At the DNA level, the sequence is TGTGCCAGCGGGAGGAACAGCCTAACTGAAGCTTTCTTT.